The 22 T cell receptor beta chains below all came from one sample that was sequenced in a study of T cell repertoires in cytomegalovirus infection. MiXCR, applied by TCRdb to the reads, yields one record per CDR3 protein. The data hold some 900,000 distinct CDR3 sequences, with approximately 32% observed a single time. The antigens for these receptors are not known. Specimen: cultured CD8+ T cells from PBMCs, collected from culture after CMV antigen stimulation. These TCRs come from a human donor in good health (CMV status not recorded). Some clones in this sample may be carry-over from other donors' samples.

In the case of this clonotype: One junction end disagrees with the germline gene, perhaps due to a read error. The chain's CDR3 is CVSSPTINPSYEQYF. The CDR3 region has the DNA TGTGTCAGTAGTCCCACCATCAACCCCTCCTACGAGCAGTACTTC. The V gene is TRBV19, the J gene TRBJ2-7; D call uncertain. CDR1 is LNHDA and CDR2 is SQIVND in the germline V gene (reference sequence). The CDR3 extends over 15 amino acids.

V and J are TRBV19 and TRBJ2-5; tentative D call: TRBD1 (5 bases). Looked up from germline, CDR1 is LNHDA and CDR2 is SQIVND (reference sequence). The CDR3 runs to 14 residues. The V end lost 0 bases, the J end lost 1 base, and 6 bases lay between the germline ends. The CDR3 is CASSIDDSQETQYF. The CDR3 coding sequence is TGTGCCAGTAGTATAGATGACAGCCAAGAGACCCAGTACTTC.

This chain uses TRBV2 with TRBJ2-4, with D perhaps matching TRBD1 (6 bases). Germline-derived CDR1 and CDR2 are SNHLY and FYNNEI. The ends were cut back, 7 bases at V and 2 bases at J, with 15 bases in the middle. This CDR3 contains 15 residues. CDR3 region: CASNKQGESKNIQYF. DNA for the CDR3: TGTGCCAGCAACAAACAGGGAGAGTCCAAAAACATTCAGTACTTC. The variable domain in full, completed from reference TRBV2 and TRBJ2-4, reads EPEVTQTPSHQVTQMGQEVILRCVPISNHLYFYWYRQILGQKVEFLVSFYNNEISEKSEIFDDQFSVERPDGSNFTLKIRSTKLEDSAMYFCASNKQGESKNIQYFGAGTRLSVL.

The chain couples TRBV14 to TRBJ2-1; D uncertain. This CDR3 is 13 amino acids long. V was pared by 2 bases and J by 5 bases, with 7 bases between. Germline V gene lookup returns CDR1 SGHDN and CDR2 FVKESK. The CDR3 DNA reads as TGTGCCAGCAGCCAAAGGTCCGACAATGAGCAGTTCTTC. It specifies CASSQRSDNEQFF.

This chain links TRBV27 with TRBJ2-6, with D uncertain. The CDR3 runs to 15 residues. Per the germline V gene, CDR1 is MNHEY and CDR2 is SMNVEV (reference sequence). Trimming left V 5 bases short and J 3 bases short, with 11 bases between. The CDR3 nucleotides read TGTGCCAGCAGTCCGTCTAATTTTGGGGCCAACGTCCTGACTTTC. The encoded protein is CASSPSNFGANVLTF.

This clonotype has only one observation. The junction and the germline gene differ at one end; a read error may be behind it. The chain recombines TRBV13 with TRBJ1-2; tentatively, D is TRBD1 (6 bases). Germline V lookup: CDR1 PRHDT, CDR2 FYEKMQ (reference sequence). The CDR3 consists of 13 residues. The CDR3 protein is CASSSKGDYGYTF. CDR3 DNA sequence: TGCGCCAGCAGCTCGAAGGGGGACTATGGCTACACCTTC.

This clonotype occurred once. The gene calls are TRBV15 and TRBJ1-2; a weak D match, TRBD1 (5 bases). Germline assignment: CDR1 LNHNV and CDR2 YYDKDF (reference sequence). This CDR3 has 15 amino acids. V was cut by 0 bases and J by 2 bases, with 10 bases left in between. CDR3 nucleotides: TGTGCCACCAGCAGAGATCGACAGTTGAACTATGGCTACACCTTC. This codes for CATSRDRQLNYGYTF.

The chain is built from TRBV7-2 and TRBJ1-2; no clear D. Germline lookup yields CDR1 SGHTA and CDR2 FQGNSA. CDR3 length: 14 residues. Trimming took 10 bases from V and 3 from J, leaving 18 bases between them. CDR3 nucleotide sequence: TGTGCCACCTTGGGGTCCTCGCTCTACTATGGCTACACCTTC. This translates into CATLGSSLYYGYTF.

This clonotype was seen only a few times. The J gene is TRBJ1-1, the V gene TRBV27; D is uncertain. Trimming cost V 5 bases and J 0 bases, with 7 bases left between them. CDR3 size: 13 residues. Germline V lookup: CDR1 MNHEY, CDR2 SMNVEV (reference sequence). CDR3 coding DNA: TGTGCCAGCAGTGCTTTCATGAACACTGAAGCTTTCTTT. Translating it yields CASSAFMNTEAFF.

The gene calls are TRBV19 and TRBJ2-1; D might be TRBD1 (5 bases). CDR3 length: 15 residues. CDR1 is LNHDA, CDR2 SQIVND, per germline (reference sequence). The V end was cut by 6 bases, the J end by 4 bases, with 16 bases between. CDR3 sequence: CASSQTAPRYNEQFF. The CDR3 nucleotides read TGTGCCAGTAGCCAGACAGCCCCGAGATACAATGAGCAGTTCTTC.

This chain joins TRBV6-5 and TRBJ1-1; D is unclear. Trimming cost V 6 bases and J 1 base, with 9 bases left between them. The CDR3 has 13 amino acids. Germline V gene lookup returns CDR1 MNHEY and CDR2 SVGAGI. In DNA, the CDR3 is TGTGCCAGCAGACCTTCAAGGAACACTGAAGCTTTCTTT. Amino acid sequence: CASRPSRNTEAFF.

The chain carries TRBV7-9 and TRBJ2-3; D is perhaps TRBD2 (6 bases). Germline CDR1 reads SEHNR; CDR2 reads FQNEAQ (reference sequence). The V gene lost 5 bases and the J gene lost 6 bases, with 18 bases spanning the gap. This CDR3 has 15 residues. CDR3 protein: CASSPKTGTPDTQYF. The CDR3 bases are TGTGCCAGCAGCCCGAAGACCGGGACTCCGGATACGCAGTATTTT. The full variable domain, in which reference TRBV7-9 and TRBJ2-3 provide the parts outside the CDR3, is DTGVSQNPRHKITKRGQNVTFRCDPISEHNRLYWYRQTLGQGPEFLTYFQNEAQLEKSRLLSDRFSAERPKGSFSTLEIQRTEQGDSAMYLCASSPKTGTPDTQYFGPGTRLTVL.

This sequence joins TRBV12-5 and TRBJ2-7; TRBD1 aligns across 8 bases. Trimming took 3 bases from V and 7 from J; bases not matched to a gene: 2. Germline V CDR1 and CDR2: LGHNT, FRNRAP. The CDR3 length is 12 residues. CDR3 sequence (DNA): TGTGCTAGTGGTTTTACAGGGGGGGAGCAGTACTTC. Residues: CASGFTGGEQYF.

In this sample, this clonotype turned up a few times. The chain employs TRBV10-3 and TRBJ2-5; TRBD1 matches at 7 bases. Per germline, CDR1 ENHRY and CDR2 SYGVKD. CDR3 size: 14 residues. The trim removed 5 bases at V and 2 bases at J, leaving 5 bases unmatched. CDR3 amino acids: CAISTGTEQETQYF. CDR3 DNA: TGTGCCATCAGTACCGGGACAGAACAAGAGACCCAGTACTTC.

This clonotype was observed many times. V and J are TRBV7-2 and TRBJ2-5; D gene ambiguous. Germline assignment: CDR1 SGHTA and CDR2 FQGNSA. The CDR3 totals 15 residues. V lost 2 bases to trimming and J lost 6 bases, with 16 bases between them. CDR3 region: CASSLTSWAPKTQYF. The CDR3 DNA is TGTGCCAGCAGCTTAACGAGCTGGGCCCCCAAGACCCAGTACTTC.

In nucleotides, the CDR3 is TGTGCCAGCCCCCCCGGGGGGGGGGCTATTAACAATGAGCAGTTCTTC. Translated: CASPPGGGAINNEQFF. The gene calls are TRBV12-3 or TRBV12-4 and TRBJ2-1, with TRBD2 matching over 8 bases. V was pared by 8 bases and J by 5 bases, with 14 bases of the junction left unmatched. The CDR3 is made up of 16 amino acids.

This clonotype was counted a few times. The chain couples TRBV28 to TRBJ2-3; possible D gene TRBD2, 5 bases. The CDR3 length is 14 residues. Germline CDR1 reads MDHEN; CDR2 reads SYDVKM. Trimming stripped 2 bases from V and 3 bases from J, with 9 bases between. The CDR3 reads CASSLIKRTDTQYF. CDR3 coding DNA: TGTGCCAGCAGTTTAATCAAGCGGACAGATACGCAGTATTTT. Variable domain in full (rest from reference TRBV28 and TRBJ2-3): DVKVTQSSRYLVKRTGEKVFLECVQDMDHENMFWYRQDPGLGLRLIYFSYDVKMKEKGDIPEGYSVSREKKERFSLILESASTNQTSMYLCASSLIKRTDTQYFGPGTRLTVL.

This clonotype was seen only a few times. The chain joins TRBV7-4 to TRBJ2-3; D may correspond to TRBD1 or TRBD2 (5 bases each). V was clipped by 5 bases and J by 9 bases, with 21 bases between them. This CDR3 comprises 15 residues. Looked up from germline, CDR1 is SGHVT and CDR2 is SQSDAQ. This CDR3 reads CASSPREDAEGTQYF. The CDR3 DNA reads TGTGCCAGCAGCCCACGAGAGGACGCCGAGGGGACGCAGTATTTT.

This clonotype was detected a few times. The chain uses TRBV28 and TRBJ1-6, with D tentatively TRBD1 (6 bases). CDR1 MDHEN and CDR2 SYDVKM come from the germline V gene. This CDR3 is 14 amino acids long. V lost 3 bases to trimming and J lost 8 bases, with 11 bases between them. CDR3 nucleotides: TGTGCCAGCAGTTTGACAGGATCCGATTCACCCCTCCACTTT. The encoded protein is CASSLTGSDSPLHF.

The chain joins TRBV7-6 to TRBJ2-1; D is uncertain. V was shortened by 7 bases and J by 4 bases, with 14 bases between the two germline ends. This CDR3 has 14 amino acids. The germline gives CDR1 SGHVS, CDR2 FNYEAQ. This CDR3 is CASTAPGRYNEQFF. CDR3 coding DNA: TGTGCCAGCACGGCGCCGGGCCGGTACAATGAGCAGTTCTTC.

As DNA, the CDR3 is TGTGCCAGCTCACCGCCGACAGGGACGAGAGTTGGTCAGCCCCAGCATTTT. It specifies CASSPPTGTRVGQPQHF. This sequence joins TRBV18 and TRBJ1-5, with TRBD1 identical over 7 bases. The CDR3 loop spans 17 amino acids. Per the germline V gene, CDR1 is KGHSH and CDR2 is LQKENI. The V and J ends lost 3 bases and 6 bases, in that order; junction bases with no gene match: 14.

The chain employs TRBV20-1 and TRBJ1-5, with 8 bases identical to TRBD1. V shed 0 bases and J 2 bases; nucleotides not matched to a gene: 6. The CDR3 length is 16 residues. The V gene's germline CDR1 is DFQATT and CDR2 SNEGSKA (reference sequence). Here the CDR3 DNA reads TGCAGTGCTAGAGACAGGACAGGGATCGGCAATCAGCCCCAGCATTTT. This translates into CSARDRTGIGNQPQHF.